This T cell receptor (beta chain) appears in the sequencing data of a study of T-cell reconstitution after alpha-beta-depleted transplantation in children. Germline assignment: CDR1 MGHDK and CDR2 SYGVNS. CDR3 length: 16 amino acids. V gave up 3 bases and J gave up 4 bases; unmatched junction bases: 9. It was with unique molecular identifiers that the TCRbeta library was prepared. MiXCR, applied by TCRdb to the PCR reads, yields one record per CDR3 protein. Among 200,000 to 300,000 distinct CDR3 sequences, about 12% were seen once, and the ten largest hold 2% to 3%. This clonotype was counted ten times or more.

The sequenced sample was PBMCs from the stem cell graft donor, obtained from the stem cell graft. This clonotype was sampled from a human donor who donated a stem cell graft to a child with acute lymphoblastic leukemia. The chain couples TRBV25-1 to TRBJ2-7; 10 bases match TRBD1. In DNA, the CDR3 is TGTGCCAGCAGTGACAAACCGACAGGGGGCCCGTACGAGCAGTACTTC. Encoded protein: CASSDKPTGGPYEQYF.